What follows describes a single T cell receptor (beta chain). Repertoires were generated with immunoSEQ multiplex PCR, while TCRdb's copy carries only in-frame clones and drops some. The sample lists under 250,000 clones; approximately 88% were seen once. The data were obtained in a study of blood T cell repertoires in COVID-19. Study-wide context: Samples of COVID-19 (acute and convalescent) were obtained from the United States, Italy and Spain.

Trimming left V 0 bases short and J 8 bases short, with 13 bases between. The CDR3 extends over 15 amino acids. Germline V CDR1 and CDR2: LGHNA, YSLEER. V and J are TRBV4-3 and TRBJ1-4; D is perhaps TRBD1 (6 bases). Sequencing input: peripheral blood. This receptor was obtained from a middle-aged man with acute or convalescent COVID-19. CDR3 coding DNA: TGCGCCAGCAGCCAAGAGACAGGCTGGGGGGAAAAACTGTTTTTT. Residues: CASSQETGWGEKLFF.